Following are 4 T cell receptor beta chains from one sample sequenced in a study of T cells after yellow fever vaccination. TCRdb itself ran the 5' RACE reads through MiXCR, one entry per CDR3 protein. Of about 630,000 distinct CDR3 sequences in the sample, 10% to 15% were seen once. The source material was PBMCs, sampled on the day of the yellow fever booster vaccination. The source of these receptors is a man aged 25-45 years who received the YFV17D yellow fever vaccine.

V and J are TRBV6-2 or TRBV6-3 and TRBJ1-2, with D maybe TRBD1 (5 bases). Per the germline V gene, CDR1 is MNHEY and CDR2 is SVGEGT. V was clipped by 7 bases and J by 5 bases, with 17 bases between them. This CDR3 comprises 14 residues. CDR3 protein: CASTEEGARYGYTF. The CDR3 nucleotides are TGTGCCAGCACCGAAGAAGGGGCCCGATATGGCTACACCTTC.

This clonotype occurred a few times. The chain has TRBV9 and TRBJ2-2, with TRBD2 as a possible D gene (6 bases). Looked up from germline, CDR1 is SGDLS and CDR2 is YYNGEE. Trimming took off 1 base at V and 6 bases at J, with 16 bases between the two ends. The CDR3 spans 16 residues. This chain's CDR3 is CASSVYGGEISGELFF. CDR3 bases: TGTGCCAGCAGCGTATACGGGGGAGAGATCTCCGGGGAGCTGTTTTTT.

This chain joins TRBV29-1 and TRBJ2-3, with no clear D. There are 12 residues in the CDR3. CDR1 and CDR2 from the germline V gene are SQVTM and ANQGSEA. The V and J ends lost 3 bases and 0 bases respectively, with 4 bases between them. CDR3 nucleotide sequence: TGCAGCGTTGATTTCAGCACAGATACGCAGTATTTT. This encodes CSVDFSTDTQYF.

The rearrangement links TRBV28 to TRBJ2-5; perhaps D is TRBD1 or TRBD2 (6 bases each). Trimming pared 8 bases from V and 4 bases from J, leaving 20 bases between. This CDR3 has 15 residues. Germline values: CDR1 MDHEN, CDR2 SYDVKM. The CDR3 bases are TGTGCCAGCGGCGAGGGGGGCCTTGGGGGAGAGACCCAGTACTTC. Protein product: CASGEGGLGGETQYF.